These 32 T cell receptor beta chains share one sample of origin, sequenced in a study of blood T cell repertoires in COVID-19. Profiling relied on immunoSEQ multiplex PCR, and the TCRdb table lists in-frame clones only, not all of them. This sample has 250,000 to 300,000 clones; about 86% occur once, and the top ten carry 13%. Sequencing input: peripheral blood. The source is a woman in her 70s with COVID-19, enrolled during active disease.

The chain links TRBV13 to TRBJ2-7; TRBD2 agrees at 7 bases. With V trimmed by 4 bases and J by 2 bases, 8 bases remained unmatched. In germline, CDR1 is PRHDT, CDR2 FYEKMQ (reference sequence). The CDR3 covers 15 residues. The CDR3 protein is CASSSGGRAPYEQYF. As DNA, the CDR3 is TGTGCCAGCAGCTCCGGAGGGAGGGCCCCCTACGAGCAGTACTTC.

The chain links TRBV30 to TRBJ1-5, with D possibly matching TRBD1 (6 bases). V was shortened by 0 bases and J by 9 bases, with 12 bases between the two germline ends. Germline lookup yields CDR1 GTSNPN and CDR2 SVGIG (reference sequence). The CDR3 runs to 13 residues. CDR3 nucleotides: TGTGCCTGGAGTGTAGGGGGTAAGGGGCCCCAGCATTTT. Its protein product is CAWSVGGKGPQHF.

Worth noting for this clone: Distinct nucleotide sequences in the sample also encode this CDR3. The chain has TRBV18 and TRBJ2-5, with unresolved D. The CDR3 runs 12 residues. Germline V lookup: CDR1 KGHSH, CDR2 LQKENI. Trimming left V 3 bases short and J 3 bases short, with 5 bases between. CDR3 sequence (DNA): TGTGCCAGCTCACCGAGCGAAGAGACCCAGTACTTC. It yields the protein CASSPSEETQYF.

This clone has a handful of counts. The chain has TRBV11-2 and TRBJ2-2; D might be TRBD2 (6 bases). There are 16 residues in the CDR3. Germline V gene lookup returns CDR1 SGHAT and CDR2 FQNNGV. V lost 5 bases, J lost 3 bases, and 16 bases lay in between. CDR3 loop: CASSRFRDFYTGELFF. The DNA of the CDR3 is TGTGCCAGCAGCCGTTTCCGGGACTTTTACACCGGGGAGCTGTTTTTT.

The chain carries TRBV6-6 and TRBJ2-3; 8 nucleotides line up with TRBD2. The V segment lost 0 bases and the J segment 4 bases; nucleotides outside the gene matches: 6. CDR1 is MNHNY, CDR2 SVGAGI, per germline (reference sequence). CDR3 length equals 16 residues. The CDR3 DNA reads TGTGCCAGCAGTTACTCGGGCGGGGGGATGGCAGATACGCAGTATTTT. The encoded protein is CASSYSGGGMADTQYF.

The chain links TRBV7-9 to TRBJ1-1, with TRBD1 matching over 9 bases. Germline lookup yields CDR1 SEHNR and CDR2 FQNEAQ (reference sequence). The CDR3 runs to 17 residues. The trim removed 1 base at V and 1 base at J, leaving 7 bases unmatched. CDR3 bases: TGTGCCAGCAGCTTAGTGTTGGGGGGACAGGGGAACACTGAAGCTTTCTTT. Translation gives CASSLVLGGQGNTEAFF.

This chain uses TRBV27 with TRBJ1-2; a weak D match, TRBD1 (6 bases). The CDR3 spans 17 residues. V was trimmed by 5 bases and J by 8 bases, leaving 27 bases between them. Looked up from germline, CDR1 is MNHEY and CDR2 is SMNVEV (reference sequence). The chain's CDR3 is CASSLNRDIGAEYGYTF. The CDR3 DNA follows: TGTGCCAGCAGTCTCAACCGGGACATTGGAGCTGAGTACGGCTACACCTTC.

As DNA, the CDR3 is TGTGCCAGCAGCATTGGACTAGCGGGGGCTCAAGAGACCCAGTACTTC. This sequence encodes CASSIGLAGAQETQYF. The chain carries TRBV13 and TRBJ2-5, with 13 bases aligning to TRBD2. The CDR3 is made up of 16 amino acids. V trimming: 5 bases; J trimming: 2 bases; junction bases outside the gene matches: 5. The germline V gene has CDR1 PRHDT and CDR2 FYEKMQ (reference sequence).

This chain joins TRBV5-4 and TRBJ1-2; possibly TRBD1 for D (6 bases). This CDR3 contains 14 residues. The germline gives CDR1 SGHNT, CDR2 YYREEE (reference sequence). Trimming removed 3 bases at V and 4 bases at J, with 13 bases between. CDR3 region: CASSSRTASYGYTF. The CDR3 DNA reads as TGTGCCAGCAGCTCAAGGACAGCATCCTATGGCTACACCTTC.

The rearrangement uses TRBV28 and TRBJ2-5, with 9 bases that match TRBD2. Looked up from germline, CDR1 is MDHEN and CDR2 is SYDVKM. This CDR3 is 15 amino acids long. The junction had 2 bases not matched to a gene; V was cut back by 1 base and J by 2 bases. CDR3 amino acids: CASSLSAGGQETQYF. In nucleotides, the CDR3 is TGTGCCAGCAGTTTATCAGCGGGGGGACAAGAGACCCAGTACTTC.

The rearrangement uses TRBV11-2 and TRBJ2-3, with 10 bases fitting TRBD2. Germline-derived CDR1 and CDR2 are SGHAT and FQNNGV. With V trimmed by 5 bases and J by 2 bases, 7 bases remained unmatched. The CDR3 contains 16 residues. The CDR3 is CASSRGTSANTDTQYF. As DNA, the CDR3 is TGTGCCAGCAGCCGAGGGACTAGCGCCAACACAGATACGCAGTATTTT.

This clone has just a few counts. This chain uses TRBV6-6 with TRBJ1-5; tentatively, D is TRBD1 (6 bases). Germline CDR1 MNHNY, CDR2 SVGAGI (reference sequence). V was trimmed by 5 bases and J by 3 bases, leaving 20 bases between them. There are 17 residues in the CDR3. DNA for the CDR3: TGTGCCAGCAGTCCCGGGGCCAGGGGCCCTACCAATCAGCCCCAGCATTTT. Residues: CASSPGARGPTNQPQHF.

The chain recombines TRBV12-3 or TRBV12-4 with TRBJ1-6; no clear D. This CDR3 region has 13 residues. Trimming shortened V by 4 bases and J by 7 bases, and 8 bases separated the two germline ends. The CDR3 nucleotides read TGTGCCAGCAGTTCTGGGCCGAATTCACCCCTCCACTTT. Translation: CASSSGPNSPLHF.

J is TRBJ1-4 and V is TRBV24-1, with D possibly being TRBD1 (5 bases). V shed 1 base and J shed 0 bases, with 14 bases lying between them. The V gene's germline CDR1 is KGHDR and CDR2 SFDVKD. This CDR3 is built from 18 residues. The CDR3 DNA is TGTGCCACCAGTGATTTTCCAGGGACTCCTCCAACTAATGAAAAACTGTTTTTT. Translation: CATSDFPGTPPTNEKLFF.

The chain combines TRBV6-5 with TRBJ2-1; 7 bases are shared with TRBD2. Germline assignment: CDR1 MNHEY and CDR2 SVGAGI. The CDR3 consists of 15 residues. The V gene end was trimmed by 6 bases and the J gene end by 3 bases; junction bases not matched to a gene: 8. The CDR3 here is CASRSSGDLYNEQFF. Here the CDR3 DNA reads TGTGCCAGCAGGTCGAGCGGGGACCTCTACAATGAGCAGTTCTTC.

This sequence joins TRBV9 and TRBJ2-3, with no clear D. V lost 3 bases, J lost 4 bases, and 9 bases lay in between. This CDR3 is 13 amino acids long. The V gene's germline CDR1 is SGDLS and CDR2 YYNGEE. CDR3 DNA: TGTGCCAGCAGCGAGAGTGGTTCAGATACGCAGTATTTT. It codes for CASSESGSDTQYF.

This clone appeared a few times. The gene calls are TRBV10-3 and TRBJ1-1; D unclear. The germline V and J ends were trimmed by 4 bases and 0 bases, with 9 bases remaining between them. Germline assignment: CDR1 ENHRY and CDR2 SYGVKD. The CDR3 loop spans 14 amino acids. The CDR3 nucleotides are TGTGCCATCAGTGCCCGGGATTTGAACACTGAAGCTTTCTTT. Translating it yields CAISARDLNTEAFF.

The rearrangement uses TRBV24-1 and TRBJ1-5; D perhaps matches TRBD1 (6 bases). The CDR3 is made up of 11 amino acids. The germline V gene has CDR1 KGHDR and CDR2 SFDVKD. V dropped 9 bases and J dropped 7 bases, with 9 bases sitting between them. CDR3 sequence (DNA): TGTGCCACCCGAGGGGGACAGCCCCAGCATTTT. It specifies CATRGGQPQHF.

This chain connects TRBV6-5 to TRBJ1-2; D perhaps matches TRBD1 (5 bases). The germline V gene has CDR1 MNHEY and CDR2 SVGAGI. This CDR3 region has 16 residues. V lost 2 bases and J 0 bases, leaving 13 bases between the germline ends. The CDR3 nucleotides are TGTGCCAGCAGTTACGGGGGAGGACCCGCTAACTATGGCTACACCTTC. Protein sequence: CASSYGGGPANYGYTF.

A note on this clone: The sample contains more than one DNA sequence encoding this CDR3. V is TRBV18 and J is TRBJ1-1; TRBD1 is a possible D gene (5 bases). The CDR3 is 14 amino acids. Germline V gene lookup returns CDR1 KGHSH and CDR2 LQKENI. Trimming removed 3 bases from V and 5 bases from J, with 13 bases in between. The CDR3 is CASSPQGSGTEAFF. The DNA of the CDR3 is TGTGCCAGCTCACCCCAGGGTTCAGGGACTGAAGCTTTCTTT.

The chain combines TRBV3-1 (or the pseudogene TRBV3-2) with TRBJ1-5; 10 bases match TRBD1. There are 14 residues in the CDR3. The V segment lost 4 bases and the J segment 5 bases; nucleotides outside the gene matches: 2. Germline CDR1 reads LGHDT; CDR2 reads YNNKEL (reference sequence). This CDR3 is CASSRDRGYQPQHF. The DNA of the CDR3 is TGTGCCAGCAGCCGGGACAGGGGATATCAGCCCCAGCATTTT.

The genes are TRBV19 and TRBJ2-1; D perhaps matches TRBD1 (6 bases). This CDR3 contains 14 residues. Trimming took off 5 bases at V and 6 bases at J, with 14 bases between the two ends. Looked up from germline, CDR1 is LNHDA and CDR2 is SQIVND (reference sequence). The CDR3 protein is CASSLLQGINEQFF. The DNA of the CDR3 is TGTGCCAGTAGTCTTTTACAGGGTATCAATGAGCAGTTCTTC.

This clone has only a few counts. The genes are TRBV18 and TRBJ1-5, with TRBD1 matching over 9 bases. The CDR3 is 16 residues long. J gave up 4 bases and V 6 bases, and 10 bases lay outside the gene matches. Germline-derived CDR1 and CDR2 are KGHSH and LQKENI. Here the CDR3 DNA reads TGTGCCAGCTCCTCACAAGGACAGGGGACGAATCAGCCCCAGCATTTT. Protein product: CASSSQGQGTNQPQHF.

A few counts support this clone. The CDR3 loop is CASSQDRSPSLGNVEQYF. The CDR3 region has the DNA TGTGCCAGCAGCCAAGATAGGTCCCCCTCTCTAGGCAACGTCGAGCAGTACTTC. V usage is TRBV4-2 and J usage is TRBJ2-7; D uncertain. The CDR3 has 18 amino acids. Germline lookup yields CDR1 LGHNA and CDR2 YNFKEQ. V was trimmed by 0 bases and J by 6 bases, leaving 24 bases between them.

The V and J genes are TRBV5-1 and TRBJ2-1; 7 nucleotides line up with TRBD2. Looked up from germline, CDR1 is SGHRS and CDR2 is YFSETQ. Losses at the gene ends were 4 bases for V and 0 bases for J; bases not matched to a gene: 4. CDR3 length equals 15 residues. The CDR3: CASSVGGSSYNEQFF. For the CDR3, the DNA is TGCGCCAGCAGCGTCGGGGGGAGCTCCTACAATGAGCAGTTCTTC. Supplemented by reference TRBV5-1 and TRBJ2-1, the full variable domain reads KAGVTQTPRYLIKTRGQQVTLSCSPISGHRSVSWYQQTPGQGLQFLFEYFSETQRNKGNFPGRFSGRQFSNSRSEMNVSTLELGDSALYLCASSVGGSSYNEQFFGPGTRLTVL.

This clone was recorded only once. For the CDR3, the DNA is TGCGCCAGCAGCCCTGGTAGTCAGGGCGGAAACATTCAGTACTTC. Its protein is CASSPGSQGGNIQYF. V and J are TRBV5-1 and TRBJ2-4; a possible D gene is TRBD1 (5 bases). CDR1 is SGHRS and CDR2 is YFSETQ in the germline V gene. The germline V and J ends were trimmed by 4 bases and 6 bases, with 17 bases remaining between them. CDR3 length: 15 amino acids.

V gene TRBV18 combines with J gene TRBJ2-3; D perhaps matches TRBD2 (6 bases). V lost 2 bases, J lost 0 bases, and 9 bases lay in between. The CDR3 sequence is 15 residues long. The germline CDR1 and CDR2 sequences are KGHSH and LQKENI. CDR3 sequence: CASSPWGTSTDTQYF. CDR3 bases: TGTGCCAGCTCACCATGGGGGACTAGCACAGATACGCAGTATTTT.

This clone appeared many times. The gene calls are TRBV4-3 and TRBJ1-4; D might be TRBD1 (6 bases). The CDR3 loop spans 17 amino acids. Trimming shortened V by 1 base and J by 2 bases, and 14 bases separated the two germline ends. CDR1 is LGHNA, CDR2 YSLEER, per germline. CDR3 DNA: TGCGCCAGCAGCCAAGTTGGGGCAGGGGTGACTAATGAAAAACTGTTTTTT. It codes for CASSQVGAGVTNEKLFF.

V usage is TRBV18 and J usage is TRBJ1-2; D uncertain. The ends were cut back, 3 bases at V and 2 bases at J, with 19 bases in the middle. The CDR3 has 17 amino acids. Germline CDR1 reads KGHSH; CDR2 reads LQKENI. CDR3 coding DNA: TGTGCCAGCTCACCGTTAGCGCCGGAGTTAGGAAACTATGGCTACACCTTC. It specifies CASSPLAPELGNYGYTF.

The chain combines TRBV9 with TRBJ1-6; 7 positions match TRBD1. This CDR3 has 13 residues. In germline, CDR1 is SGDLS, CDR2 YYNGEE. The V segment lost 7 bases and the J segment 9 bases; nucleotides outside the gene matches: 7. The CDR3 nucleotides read TGTGCCAGCGCAGACAGGGTCGGTTCACCCCTCCACTTT. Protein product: CASADRVGSPLHF.

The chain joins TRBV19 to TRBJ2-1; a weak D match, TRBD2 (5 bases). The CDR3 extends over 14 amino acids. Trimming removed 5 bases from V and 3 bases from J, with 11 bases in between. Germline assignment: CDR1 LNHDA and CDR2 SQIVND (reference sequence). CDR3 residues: CASSPFEGYNEQFF. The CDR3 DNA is TGTGCCAGTAGTCCATTCGAGGGCTACAATGAGCAGTTCTTC. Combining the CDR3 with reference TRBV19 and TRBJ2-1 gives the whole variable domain DGGITQSPKYLFRKEGQNVTLSCEQNLNHDAMYWYRQDPGQGLRLIYYSQIVNDFQKGDIAEGYSVSREKKESFPLTVTSAQKNPTAFYLCASSPFEGYNEQFFGPGTRLTVL.

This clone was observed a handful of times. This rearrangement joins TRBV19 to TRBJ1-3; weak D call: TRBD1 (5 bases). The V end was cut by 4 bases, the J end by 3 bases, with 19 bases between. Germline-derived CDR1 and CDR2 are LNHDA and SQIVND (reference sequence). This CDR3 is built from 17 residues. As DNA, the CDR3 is TGTGCCAGTAGTAGTGTCCGGACCACGGGGGATGGAAACACCATATATTTT. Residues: CASSSVRTTGDGNTIYF.